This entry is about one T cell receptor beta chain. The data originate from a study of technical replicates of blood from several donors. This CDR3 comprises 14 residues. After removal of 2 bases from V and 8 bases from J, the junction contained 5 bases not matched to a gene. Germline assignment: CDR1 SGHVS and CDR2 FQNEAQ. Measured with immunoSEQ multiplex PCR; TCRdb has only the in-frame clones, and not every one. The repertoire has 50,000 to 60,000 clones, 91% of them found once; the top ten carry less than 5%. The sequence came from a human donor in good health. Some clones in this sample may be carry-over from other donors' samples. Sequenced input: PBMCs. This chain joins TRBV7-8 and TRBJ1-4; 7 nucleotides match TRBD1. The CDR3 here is CASSLQGEWEKLFF. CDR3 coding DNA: TGTGCCAGCAGCTTACAGGGGGAGTGGGAAAAACTGTTTTTT.